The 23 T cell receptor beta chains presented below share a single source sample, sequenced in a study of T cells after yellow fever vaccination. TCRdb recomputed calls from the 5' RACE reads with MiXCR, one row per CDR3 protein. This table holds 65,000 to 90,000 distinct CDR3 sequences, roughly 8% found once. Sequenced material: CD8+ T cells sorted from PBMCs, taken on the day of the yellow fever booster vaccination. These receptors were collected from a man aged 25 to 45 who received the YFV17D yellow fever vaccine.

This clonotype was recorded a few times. The CDR3 nucleotides read TGTGCCAGCACCTCAGCAGCGGGCACAGATACGCAGTATTTT. This codes for CASTSAAGTDTQYF. The V and J genes are TRBV28 and TRBJ2-3, with a tentative D call TRBD2 (5 bases). Trimming removed 7 bases from V and 1 base from J, with 12 bases in between. The CDR3 is 14 residues long. CDR1 is MDHEN and CDR2 is SYDVKM in the germline V gene.

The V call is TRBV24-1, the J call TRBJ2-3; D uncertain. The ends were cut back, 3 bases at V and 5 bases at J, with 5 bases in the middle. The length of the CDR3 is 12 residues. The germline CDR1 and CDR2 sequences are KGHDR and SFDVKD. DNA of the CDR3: TGTGCCACCAGTGATCACGGAGATACGCAGTATTTT. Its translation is CATSDHGDTQYF.

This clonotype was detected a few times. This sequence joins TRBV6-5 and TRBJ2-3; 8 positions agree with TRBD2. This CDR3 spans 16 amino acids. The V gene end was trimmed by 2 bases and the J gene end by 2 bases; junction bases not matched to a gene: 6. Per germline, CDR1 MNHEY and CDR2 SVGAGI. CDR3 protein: CASSYGSGGTTDTQYF. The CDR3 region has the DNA TGTGCCAGCAGTTACGGATCGGGAGGGACCACAGATACGCAGTATTTT.

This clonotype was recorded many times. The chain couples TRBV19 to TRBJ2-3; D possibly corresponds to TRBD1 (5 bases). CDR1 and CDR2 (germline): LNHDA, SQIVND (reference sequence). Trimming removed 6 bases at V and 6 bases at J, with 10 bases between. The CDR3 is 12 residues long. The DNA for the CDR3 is TGTGCCAGTAGCAGGGCTCCGGATACGCAGTATTTT. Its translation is CASSRAPDTQYF.

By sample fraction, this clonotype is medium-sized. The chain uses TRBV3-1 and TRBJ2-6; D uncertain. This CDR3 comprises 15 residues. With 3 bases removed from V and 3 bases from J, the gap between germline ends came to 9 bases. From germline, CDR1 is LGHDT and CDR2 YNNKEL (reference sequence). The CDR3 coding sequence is TGTGCCAGCAGCCATGGCGTTGGTGGGGCCAACGTCCTGACTTTC. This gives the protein CASSHGVGGANVLTF. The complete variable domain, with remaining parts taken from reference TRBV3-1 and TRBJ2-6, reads DTAVSQTPKYLVTQMGNDKSIKCEQNLGHDTMYWYKQDSKKFLKIMFSYNNKELIINETVPNRFSPKSPDKAHLNLHINSLELGDSAVYFCASSHGVGGANVLTFGAGSRLTVL.

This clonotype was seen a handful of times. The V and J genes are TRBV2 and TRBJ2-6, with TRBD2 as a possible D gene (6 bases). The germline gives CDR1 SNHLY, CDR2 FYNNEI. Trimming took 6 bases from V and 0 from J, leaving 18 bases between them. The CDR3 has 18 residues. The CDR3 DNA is TGTGCCAGCAGCGGCCGAGAGATGGGGGGCTCTGGGGCCAACGTCCTGACTTTC. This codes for CASSGREMGGSGANVLTF.

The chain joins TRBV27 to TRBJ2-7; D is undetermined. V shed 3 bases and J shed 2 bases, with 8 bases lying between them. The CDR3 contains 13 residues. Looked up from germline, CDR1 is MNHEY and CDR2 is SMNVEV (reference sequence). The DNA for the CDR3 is TGTGCCAGCAGTTTTTCCTATGCCTACGAGCAGTACTTC. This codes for CASSFSYAYEQYF.

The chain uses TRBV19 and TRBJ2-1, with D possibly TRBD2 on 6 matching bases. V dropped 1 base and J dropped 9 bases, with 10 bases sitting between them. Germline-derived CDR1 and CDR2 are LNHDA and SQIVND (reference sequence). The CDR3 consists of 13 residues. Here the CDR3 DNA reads TGTGCCAGTAGTATAGCTGGCGGGACTGAGCAGTTCTTC. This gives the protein CASSIAGGTEQFF.

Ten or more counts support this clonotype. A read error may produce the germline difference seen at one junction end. In DNA form, the CDR3 reads TGTGCCAGCAGCTTAGGCGACAGGGTGAATCAGCCCCAGCATTTT. Translation gives CASSLGDRVNQPQHF. The chain couples TRBV12-3 or TRBV12-4 to TRBJ1-5; the match to TRBD1 covers 7 bases. The CDR3 contains 15 residues.

DNA for the CDR3: TGCGCCAGCAGCCCGTACCCAGGACTAGCGGTTGGAGAGACCCAGTACTTC. This codes for CASSPYPGLAVGETQYF. The V gene is TRBV5-1, the J gene TRBJ2-5; 10 bases are shared with TRBD2. The CDR3 sequence is 17 residues long. Losses at the gene ends were 4 bases for V and 4 bases for J; bases not matched to a gene: 13. Germline loops: CDR1 SGHRS, CDR2 YFSETQ.

CDR3 in amino acids: CASSYDRTPRDSGANVLTF. CDR3 DNA: TGTGCCAGCAGTTACGACCGGACGCCAAGGGACTCTGGGGCCAACGTCCTGACTTTC. The chain uses TRBV6-5 and TRBJ2-6, with D uncertain. Germline CDR1 is MNHEY and CDR2 is SVGAGI. The CDR3 extends over 19 amino acids. V was trimmed by 2 bases and J by 0 bases, leaving 17 bases between them.

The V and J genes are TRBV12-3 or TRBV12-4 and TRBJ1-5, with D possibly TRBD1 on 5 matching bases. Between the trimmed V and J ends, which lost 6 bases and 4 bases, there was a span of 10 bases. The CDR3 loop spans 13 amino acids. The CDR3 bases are TGTGCCAGCAGCCGGGACGGGAATCAGCCCCAGCATTTT. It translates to CASSRDGNQPQHF.

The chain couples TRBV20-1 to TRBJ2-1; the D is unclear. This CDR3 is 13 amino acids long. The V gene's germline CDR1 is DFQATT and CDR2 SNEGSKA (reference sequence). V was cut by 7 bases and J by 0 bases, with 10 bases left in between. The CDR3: CSGGSSSYNEQFF. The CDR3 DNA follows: TGCAGTGGTGGCTCGAGCTCCTACAATGAGCAGTTCTTC.

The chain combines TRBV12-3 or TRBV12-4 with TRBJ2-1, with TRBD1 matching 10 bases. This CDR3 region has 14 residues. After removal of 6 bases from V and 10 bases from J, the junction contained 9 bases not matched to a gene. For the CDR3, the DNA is TGTGCCAGCAGAAACCGACAGGGGGCGGGGGAGCAGTTCTTC. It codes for CASRNRQGAGEQFF.

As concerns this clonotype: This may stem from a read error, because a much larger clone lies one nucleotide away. The CDR3 here is CASISSGTNTGELFF. For the CDR3, the DNA is TGTGCCAGCATATCGAGCGGAACGAACACCGGGGAGCTGTTTTTT. The chain recombines TRBV7-6 with TRBJ2-2; possible D gene TRBD2, 5 bases. Germline loops: CDR1 SGHVS, CDR2 FNYEAQ. This CDR3 comprises 15 residues. Trimming took off 7 bases at V and 0 bases at J, with 12 bases between the two ends.

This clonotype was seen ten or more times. The CDR3 here is CASSPSTEAFF. The CDR3 region has the DNA TGTGCCAGCAGCCCCTCCACTGAAGCTTTCTTT. V is TRBV7-9 and J is TRBJ1-1; D unclear. The V end lost 5 bases, the J end lost 4 bases, and 5 bases lay between the germline ends. The CDR3 runs 11 residues. Per germline, CDR1 SEHNR and CDR2 FQNEAQ (reference sequence).

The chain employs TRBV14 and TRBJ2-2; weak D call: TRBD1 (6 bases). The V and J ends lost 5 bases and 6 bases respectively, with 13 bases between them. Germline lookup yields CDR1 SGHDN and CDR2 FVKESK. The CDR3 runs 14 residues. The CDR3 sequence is CASSYRQVPGELFF. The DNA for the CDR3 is TGTGCCAGCAGCTACCGACAGGTCCCCGGGGAGCTGTTTTTT.

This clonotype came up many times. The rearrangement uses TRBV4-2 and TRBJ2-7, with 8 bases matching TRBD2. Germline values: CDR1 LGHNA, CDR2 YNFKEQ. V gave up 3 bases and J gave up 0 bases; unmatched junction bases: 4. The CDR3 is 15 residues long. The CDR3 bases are TGTGCCAGCAGCCAGACTAGCGACCGCTCCTACGAGCAGTACTTC. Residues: CASSQTSDRSYEQYF.

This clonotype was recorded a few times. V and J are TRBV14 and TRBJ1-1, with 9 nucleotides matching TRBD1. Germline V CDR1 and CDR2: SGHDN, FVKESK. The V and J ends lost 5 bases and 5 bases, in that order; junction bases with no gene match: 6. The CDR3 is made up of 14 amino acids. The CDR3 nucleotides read TGTGCCAGCAGCACCGGGACAGGGTCGACTGAAGCTTTCTTT. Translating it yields CASSTGTGSTEAFF.

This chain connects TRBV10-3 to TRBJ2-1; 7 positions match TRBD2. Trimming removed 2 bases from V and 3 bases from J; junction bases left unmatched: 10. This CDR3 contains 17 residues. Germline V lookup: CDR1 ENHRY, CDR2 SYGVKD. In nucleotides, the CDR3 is TGTGCCATCAGTGAGCCCCCGGGCGGGAGCGACTACAATGAGCAGTTCTTC. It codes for CAISEPPGGSDYNEQFF.

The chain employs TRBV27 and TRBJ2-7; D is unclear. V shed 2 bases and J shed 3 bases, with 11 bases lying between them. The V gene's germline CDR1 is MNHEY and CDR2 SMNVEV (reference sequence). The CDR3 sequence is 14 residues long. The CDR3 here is CASSLAWGNYEQYF. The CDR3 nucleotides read TGTGCCAGCAGTTTAGCGTGGGGAAACTACGAGCAGTACTTC.

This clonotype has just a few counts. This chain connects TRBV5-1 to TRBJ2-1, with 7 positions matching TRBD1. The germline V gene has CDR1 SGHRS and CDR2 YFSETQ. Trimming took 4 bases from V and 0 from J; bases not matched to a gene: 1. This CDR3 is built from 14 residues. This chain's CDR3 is CASSGDSSYNEQFF. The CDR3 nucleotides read TGCGCCAGCAGCGGGGACAGCTCCTACAATGAGCAGTTCTTC. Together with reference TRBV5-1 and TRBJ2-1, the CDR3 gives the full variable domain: KAGVTQTPRYLIKTRGQQVTLSCSPISGHRSVSWYQQTPGQGLQFLFEYFSETQRNKGNFPGRFSGRQFSNSRSEMNVSTLELGDSALYLCASSGDSSYNEQFFGPGTRLTVL.

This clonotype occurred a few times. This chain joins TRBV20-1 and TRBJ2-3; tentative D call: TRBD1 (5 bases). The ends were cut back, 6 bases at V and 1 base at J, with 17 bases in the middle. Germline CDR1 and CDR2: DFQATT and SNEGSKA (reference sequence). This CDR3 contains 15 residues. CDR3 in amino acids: CSATGPGRGTDTQYF. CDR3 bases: TGCAGTGCAACCGGACCAGGCAGGGGCACAGATACGCAGTATTTT.